These T cell receptor beta chains were read from a single sample in a study of human T cells and chemical hapten exposure. TCRdb re-called the RACE reads with MiXCR, one entry per CDR3 protein. The sample holds tens of thousands of distinct CDR3 sequences, approximately 10% seen once. Sequencing was performed on whole blood, taken in connection with sensitization to the hapten diphenylcyclopropenone (DPC). The receptors stem from a woman aged 45-59 years with alopecia areata. Some clones in this sample may be carry-over from other donors' samples. CDR3s include the opening cysteine and the closing phenylalanine or tryptophan. The D gene is left open where the match is weak. Rows may omit the clone size; those that give it use once, few, many or a size class.

cdr3_length	j_call	v_call	d_call	clone_size	cdr3_nt	cdr3_aa
16	TRBJ2-5	TRBV11-1	TRBD1	many	TGTGCCAGCAGCTTAGGATACCAGGGGGCCGTGGAGACCCAGTACTTC	CASSLGYQGAVETQYF
11	TRBJ2-1	TRBV10-3	NA	few	TGTGCCATCAGTGAGTTGACTGAGCAGTTCTTC	CAISELTEQFF
13	TRBJ1-1	TRBV5-1	NA	many	TGCGCCAGCAGCTTGACAGAGAACACTGAAGCTTTCTTT	CASSLTENTEAFF
15	TRBJ2-7	TRBV7-7	NA	many	TGTGCCAGCAGTATGGGACCCCCGGGTGTCTACGAGCAGTACTTC	CASSMGPPGVYEQYF
17	TRBJ1-5	TRBV19	TRBD1	many	TGTGCCAGTAGACCACCGGGACAGGGGATGATAGATCAGCCCCAGCATTTT	CASRPPGQGMIDQPQHF
17	TRBJ1-5	TRBV20-1	TRBD1	many	TGCAGTGCTAGAGATCAGGGACAGGTGGGCTTCAATCAGCCCCAGCATTTT	CSARDQGQVGFNQPQHF
16	TRBJ2-2	TRBV7-7	NA	many	TGTGCCAGCACCCCAGGGGGGGGGCGGAACACCGGGGAGCTGTTTTTT	CASTPGGGRNTGELFF
14	TRBJ2-3	TRBV6-2/TRBV6-3	NA	many	TGTGCCAGCAGTCCCCGCCTAGCCGGCGATACGCAGTATTTT	CASSPRLAGDTQYF
14	TRBJ2-1	TRBV6-5	NA	NA	TGTGCCAGCAGTCCAAACCTTCTGGACAATGAGCAGTTCTTC	CASSPNLLDNEQFF
14	TRBJ2-3	TRBV29-1	TRBD2	NA	TGCAGCGTTGCGGGCCGGGAGGGCACAGATACGCAGTATTTT	CSVAGREGTDTQYF
13	TRBJ2-7	TRBV2	TRBD1	few	TGTGCCAGCAAGGGACAGTTTAATAACGAGCAGTACTTC	CASKGQFNNEQYF
14	TRBJ1-4	TRBV5-1	NA	few	TGCGCCAGCAGCATGGACGCGGGGCTTGAAAAACTGTTTTTT	CASSMDAGLEKLFF
15	TRBJ2-7	TRBV5-1	TRBD2	medium-sized	TGCGCCAGCAGCCCCTCCCTTCCCGGGAGGGACGAGCAGTACTTC	CASSPSLPGRDEQYF
14	TRBJ2-2	TRBV2	NA	many	TGTGCCAGCAGCCGGGCTCCGAACACCGGGGAGCTGTTTTTT	CASSRAPNTGELFF
13	TRBJ2-1	TRBV7-3	NA	many	TGTGCCAGCAGCTTACGCCTGTGGGGTGAGCAGTTCTTC	CASSLRLWGEQFF
17	TRBJ2-1	TRBV4-1	NA	many	TGCGCCAGCAGCCAAGATGTAGGTACGGGAACATACAATGAGCAGTTCTTC	CASSQDVGTGTYNEQFF
16	TRBJ1-4	TRBV7-8	NA	many	TGTGCCAGCAGCTTAGACAGAACCAACCCGTTTGAAAAACTGTTTTTT	CASSLDRTNPFEKLFF
15	TRBJ2-1	TRBV9	NA	NA	TGTGCCAGCAGCGTAGCCGGGAGCAGGGGCAATGAGCAGTTCTTC	CASSVAGSRGNEQFF
17	TRBJ2-7	TRBV5-8	NA	few	TGTGCCAGCAGCTTGGAGGTTTCGGTCGGCCGGTCCTACGAGCAGTACTTC	CASSLEVSVGRSYEQYF
19	TRBJ2-3	TRBV11-2	TRBD2	NA	TGTGCCAGCAGCGCTCTGGGGACTAGCGGGAGGAAGGGCACAGATACGCAGTATTTT	CASSALGTSGRKGTDTQYF
13	TRBJ2-7	TRBV20-1	NA	many	TGCAGTGCTAACTTTGGGATGAAGGACGAGCAGTACTTC	CSANFGMKDEQYF
14	TRBJ2-2	TRBV7-3	NA	many	TGTGCCAGCAGCCCACAACGGTCCCCCGGGGAGCTGTTTTTT	CASSPQRSPGELFF
14	TRBJ2-4	TRBV12-3/TRBV12-4	NA	many	TGTGCCAGCAGTCGACAGGTGGCCAAAAACATTCAGTACTTC	CASSRQVAKNIQYF
12	TRBJ1-1	TRBV7-9	NA	NA	TGTGCCAGCAGCGCCCGGGACACTGAAGCTTTCTTT	CASSARDTEAFF
16	TRBJ2-7	TRBV19	TRBD2	NA	TGTGCCAGTAGTATGGCGGGGGAGTACAGCTCCTACGAGCAGTACTTC	CASSMAGEYSSYEQYF
15	TRBJ1-4	TRBV28	NA	many	TGTGCCAGCAGTTTTAAGACGGCCACTAATGAAAAACTGTTTTTT	CASSFKTATNEKLFF
18	TRBJ2-1	TRBV6-6	TRBD2	many	TGTGCCAGCAGTTTCCCTTGGGGAGGCAGCGGGAACTACAATGAGCAGTTCTTC	CASSFPWGGSGNYNEQFF
14	TRBJ2-5	TRBV18	TRBD1	NA	TGTGTCAGCTCACCTGGGACAGAACAAGAGACCCAGTACTTC	CVSSPGTEQETQYF
11	TRBJ1-1	TRBV29-1	NA	NA	TGCAGCGCTGACAGCTGGACTGAAGCTTTCTTT	CSADSWTEAFF
15	TRBJ2-5	TRBV20-1	TRBD1	many	TGCAGTGCCCCCGGGGCGGTCAGGGGGCAAGAGACCCAGTACTTC	CSAPGAVRGQETQYF
16	TRBJ1-1	TRBV15	NA	NA	TGTGCCACCAGTTCAAAACCGGGACAATTGAACACTGAAGCTTTCTTT	CATSSKPGQLNTEAFF
15	TRBJ2-7	TRBV4-1	NA	NA	TGCGCCAGCAGACCTGCACCGGGACTTACCTACGAGCAGTACTTC	CASRPAPGLTYEQYF
10	TRBJ2-7	TRBV20-1	NA	NA	TGCAGTGCTCCGGTCTGTAAGCAGTACTTC	CSAPVCKQYF
14	TRBJ1-4	TRBV5-1	TRBD1	NA	TGCGCCAGCAGCTTGGAACAGGGGGCTGAAAAACTGTTTTTT	CASSLEQGAEKLFF
15	TRBJ1-2	TRBV18	NA	many	TGTGCCAGCTCACCCCCCGATCAGAGGGAGGGTGGCTACACCTTC	CASSPPDQREGGYTF
14	TRBJ2-3	TRBV6-5	TRBD2	many	TGTGCCAGCGGTCGCGGGAGTGGGACAGATACGCAGTATTTT	CASGRGSGTDTQYF
13	TRBJ2-1	TRBV25-1	NA	NA	TGTGCCAGCAGTGACAGCAGGACACCCGAGCAGTTCTTC	CASSDSRTPEQFF
16	TRBJ2-5	TRBV29-1	TRBD2	many	TGCAGCGTTTCCCATGCGGCGGGAGGGCCTCAAGAGACCCAGTACTTC	CSVSHAAGGPQETQYF
18	TRBJ2-1	TRBV7-9	TRBD2	few	TGTGCCAGCAGCCCCGACGGACTAGCGGGAGTCCTGTCTAATGAGCAGTTCTTC	CASSPDGLAGVLSNEQFF
15	TRBJ2-5	TRBV18	NA	many	TGTGCCAGCTCACCAAATGCCAGGACCCAAGAGACCCAGTACTTC	CASSPNARTQETQYF
15	TRBJ2-3	TRBV12-3/TRBV12-4	TRBD2	few	TGTGCCAGCAGTTTCCCCAGCGGGACCACAGATACGCAGTATTTT	CASSFPSGTTDTQYF
13	TRBJ1-6	TRBV30	TRBD1	many	TGTGCCTGGAGTACCGGACAGGGTTCACCCCTCCACTTT	CAWSTGQGSPLHF
16	TRBJ2-2	TRBV5-1	TRBD2	NA	TGCGCCAGCAGCCACGGACTAGCCCCAAGCACCGGGGAGCTGTTTTTT	CASSHGLAPSTGELFF
12	TRBJ2-3	TRBV29-1	NA	few	TGCAGCGTCGAATTGGCGACAGATACGCAGTATTTT	CSVELATDTQYF
17	TRBJ2-3	TRBV11-2	NA	few	TGTGCCAGCAGCTTAGTCTTAGCGGCGTCTAGCACAGATACGCAGTATTTT	CASSLVLAASSTDTQYF
15	TRBJ1-1	TRBV11-1	TRBD1	few	TGTGCCAGCAGCTCAGGACAGGCGAGGGACACTGAAGCTTTCTTT	CASSSGQARDTEAFF
15	TRBJ2-2	TRBV10-2	NA	many	TGCGCCAGCAGTCTTCGCCGGACGAACACCGGGGAGCTGTTTTTT	CASSLRRTNTGELFF
19	TRBJ2-1	TRBV25-1	NA	many	TGTGCCAGCAGTGGGAGGCATATCCTAGGCGGGATAACCTACAATGAGCAGTTCTTC	CASSGRHILGGITYNEQFF
17	TRBJ2-1	TRBV7-6	TRBD2	few	TGTGCCAGCAGCTTAAGGTCGGGTAGCGGGTCTTACAATGAGCAGTTCTTC	CASSLRSGSGSYNEQFF